This TCR beta chain was observed in a study of CD8 T cells in Susac syndrome. CD8+ and CD4+ T cells circulating in blood were sequenced for TCR beta. Controls were healthy donors (matched for age and sex). CD8+ and CD4+ T cells were negatively isolated; TEMRA cells were FACS-enriched. Random hexamers were used to reverse transcribe the RNA input (roughly 0.5 to 1 ug). Amplification of TCR beta CDR3 across 54 Vbeta and 13 Jbeta was performed with immunoSEQ multiplex PCR. TCRdb independently ran MiXCR on the immunoSEQ multiplex PCR reads; one entry per CDR3 protein. This table has under 70,000 distinct CDR3 sequences, more than 80% appearing once. The CDR3 length is 16 residues. CDR1 is ENHRY and CDR2 is SYGVKD in the germline V gene. V dropped 5 bases and J dropped 5; count of bases not matched to a gene: 6.

The origin of this receptor is a human donor in good health. The chain combines TRBV10-3 with TRBJ2-3; 14 bases match TRBD2. Input material: CD8+ T cells from PBMCs. The CDR3 protein is CAISPGLAGVRDTQYF. The CDR3 nucleotides read TGTGCCATCAGTCCGGGACTAGCGGGGGTAAGAGATACGCAGTATTTT.